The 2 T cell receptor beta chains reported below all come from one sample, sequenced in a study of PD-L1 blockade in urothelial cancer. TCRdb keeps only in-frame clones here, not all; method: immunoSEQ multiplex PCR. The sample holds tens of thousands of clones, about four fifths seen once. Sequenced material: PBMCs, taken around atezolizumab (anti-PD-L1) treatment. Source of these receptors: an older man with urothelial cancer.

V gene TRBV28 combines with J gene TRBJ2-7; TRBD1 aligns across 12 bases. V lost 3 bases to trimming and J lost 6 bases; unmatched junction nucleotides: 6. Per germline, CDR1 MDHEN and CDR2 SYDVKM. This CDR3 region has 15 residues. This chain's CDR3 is CASSLVGQGAGEQYF. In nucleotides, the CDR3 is TGTGCCAGCAGTTTGGTGGGACAGGGGGCGGGCGAGCAGTACTTC. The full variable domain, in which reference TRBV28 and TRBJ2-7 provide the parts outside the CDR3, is DVKVTQSSRYLVKRTGEKVFLECVQDMDHENMFWYRQDPGLGLRLIYFSYDVKMKEKGDIPEGYSVSREKKERFSLILESASTNQTSMYLCASSLVGQGAGEQYFGPGTRLTVT.

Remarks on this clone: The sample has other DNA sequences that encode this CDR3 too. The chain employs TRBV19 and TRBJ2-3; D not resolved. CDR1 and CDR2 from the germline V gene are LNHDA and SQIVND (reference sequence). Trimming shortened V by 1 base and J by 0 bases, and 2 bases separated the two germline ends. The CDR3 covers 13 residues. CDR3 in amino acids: CASSIASTDTQYF. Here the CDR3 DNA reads TGTGCCAGTAGTATAGCTAGCACAGATACGCAGTATTTT.